This TCR beta chain derives from a study of vaccination effects on CD4 cells after COVID-19. Study context: The post-vaccine samples were taken, at the median, 72 days after the second dose. Study results and limitations: No early post-infection timepoints were available in the study, which also included few convalescent patients. Clones from infection and from vaccination both contracted markedly late after vaccination.

Comments on this clone: As yet, its antigen is unknown.

Profiling relied on immunoSEQ multiplex PCR, and the TCRdb table lists in-frame clones only, not all of them. The table lists about 72,000 clones, around 81% of them singletons, with more than 1% in the top ten. In the ViraFEST assay, antigen-specific CD4+ clonotypes were identified by expansion after peptide-pool stimulation. The culture ran for about eleven days before CD4+ T cells were isolated. Participants each got two BNT162b2 or mRNA-1273 vaccine doses. Vaccinated recipients, who were negative for nucleocapsid antibodies, had no history of SARS-CoV-2 infection. Germline V gives CDR1 SGHKS, CDR2 YYEKEE (reference sequence). The CDR3 contains 14 residues. The V end lost 2 bases, the J end lost 7 bases, and 16 bases lay between the germline ends.

The starting material was CD4+ T cells from PBMCs cultured with HCoV-229E spike peptides, obtained after COVID-19 vaccination. This receptor was identified in a human donor who received a COVID-19 vaccine. The rearrangement uses TRBV5-5 and TRBJ2-7; perhaps TRBD2 as D (6 bases). CDR3 region: CASSLGGARREQYV. Written as DNA, the CDR3 is TGTGCCAGCAGCTTAGGAGGGGCGAGACGGGAGCAGTACGTC.